This T cell receptor beta chain comes out of a study of prognosis after radiotherapy for stage I lung cancer. J was trimmed by 0 bases and V by 5 bases; bases with no gene match: 9. CDR3 length: 16 amino acids. Germline V gene lookup returns CDR1 MDHEN and CDR2 SYDVKM. Genomic DNA was the source, and TCR beta CDR3 was amplified from it by two-round multiplex PCR. It was primers specific to each TRBV and TRBJ gene that first-round PCR used. MiXCR, run by TCRdb on the multiplex PCR reads, gives a single entry per CDR3 protein. In the table there are tens of thousands of distinct CDR3 sequences, around 31% of which are singletons.

This receptor was obtained from a donor aged 50 or older with non-small cell lung cancer. The sequencing here drew on PBMCs, taken before or after stereotactic body radiation therapy (not recorded which). The chain has TRBV28 and TRBJ1-1; TRBD1 agrees at 7 bases. The CDR3 DNA reads TGTGCCAGCAGTGCCCCAAGGGGGCGGATGAACACTGAAGCTTTCTTT. Translation gives CASSAPRGRMNTEAFF. Using reference TRBV28 and TRBJ1-1 for the parts outside the CDR3, the full variable domain is DVKVTQSSRYLVKRTGEKVFLECVQDMDHENMFWYRQDPGLGLRLIYFSYDVKMKEKGDIPEGYSVSREKKERFSLILESASTNQTSMYLCASSAPRGRMNTEAFFGQGTRLTVV.